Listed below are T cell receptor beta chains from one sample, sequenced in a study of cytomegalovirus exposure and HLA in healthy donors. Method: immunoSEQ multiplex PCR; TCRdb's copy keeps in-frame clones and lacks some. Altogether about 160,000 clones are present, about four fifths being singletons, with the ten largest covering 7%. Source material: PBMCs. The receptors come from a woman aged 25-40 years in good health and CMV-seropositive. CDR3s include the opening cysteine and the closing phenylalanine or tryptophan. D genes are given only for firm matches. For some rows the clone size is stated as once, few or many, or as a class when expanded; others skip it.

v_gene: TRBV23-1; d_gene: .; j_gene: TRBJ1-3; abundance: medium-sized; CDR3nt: TGCGCCAGCATAGACACGAGCTCTGGAAACACCATATATTTT; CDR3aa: CASIDTSSGNTIYF
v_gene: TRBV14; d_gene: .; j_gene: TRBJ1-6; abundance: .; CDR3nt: TGTGCCAGCAGCCATACGCGGGGTTCACCCCTCCACTTT; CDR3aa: CASSHTRGSPLHF
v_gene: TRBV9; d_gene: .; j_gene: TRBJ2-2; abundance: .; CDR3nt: TGTGCCAGCAGCAACTTGGGGCAAAACACCGGGGAGCTGTTTTTT; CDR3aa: CASSNLGQNTGELFF
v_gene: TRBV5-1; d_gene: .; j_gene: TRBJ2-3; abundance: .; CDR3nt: TGCGCCAGCAGCTTGGTGGTAGGAGCGACAGATACGCAGTATTTT; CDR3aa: CASSLVVGATDTQYF
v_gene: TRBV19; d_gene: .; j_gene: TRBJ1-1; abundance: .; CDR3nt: TGTGCCAGTATGAAGGGAACAGGCCCTGAAGCTTTCTTT; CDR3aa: CASMKGTGPEAFF
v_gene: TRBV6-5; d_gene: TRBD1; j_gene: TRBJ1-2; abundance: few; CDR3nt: TGTGCCAGCAGTTACTCGAGTAGGGGGCGCGCCTATGGCTACACCTTC; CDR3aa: CASSYSSRGRAYGYTF
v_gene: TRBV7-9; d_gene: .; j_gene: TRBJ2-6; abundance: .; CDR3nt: TGTGCCAGCAGCTTAGGCAGGGCTGGGGCCAACGTCCTGACTTTC; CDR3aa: CASSLGRAGANVLTF
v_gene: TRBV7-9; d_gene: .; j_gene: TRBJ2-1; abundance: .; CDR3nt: TGTTCCAGCAGCCCCCCGGGGGGCCCTACCAATGAGCAGTTCTTC; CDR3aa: CSSSPPGGPTNEQFF
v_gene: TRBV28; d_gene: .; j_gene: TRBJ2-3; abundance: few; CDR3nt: TGTGCCAGCACCAAGGGGGGGGCCGTTAGCACAGATACGCAGTATTTT; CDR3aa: CASTKGGAVSTDTQYF
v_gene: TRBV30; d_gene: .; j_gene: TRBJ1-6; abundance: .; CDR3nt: TGTGCCTGGAGTGTAACAGCCTACTCCTATAATTCACCCCTCCACTTT; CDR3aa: CAWSVTAYSYNSPLHF
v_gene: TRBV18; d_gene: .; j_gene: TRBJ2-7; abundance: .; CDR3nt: TGTGCCAGCTCACCGGAGAGCTCCTACGAGCAGTACTTC; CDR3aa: CASSPESSYEQYF
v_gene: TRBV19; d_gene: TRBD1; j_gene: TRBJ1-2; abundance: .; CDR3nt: TGTGCCAGTAGCCCACGGGACAGACTTGGCTATGGCTACACCTTC; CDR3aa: CASSPRDRLGYGYTF
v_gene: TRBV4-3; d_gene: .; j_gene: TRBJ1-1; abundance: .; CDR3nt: TGCGCCAGCAGCCCCCGAGGGGGGGACACTGAAGCTTTCTTT; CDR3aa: CASSPRGGDTEAFF
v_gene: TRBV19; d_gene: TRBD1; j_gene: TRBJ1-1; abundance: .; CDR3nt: TGTGCCAGTAGTACTAACAGGGGAATTACTGAAGCTTTCTTT; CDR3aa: CASSTNRGITEAFF
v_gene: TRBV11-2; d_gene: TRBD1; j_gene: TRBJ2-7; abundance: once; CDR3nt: TGTGCCAGCAGCTTCTACAGGGGTTCCAACGAGCAGTACTTC; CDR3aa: CASSFYRGSNEQYF
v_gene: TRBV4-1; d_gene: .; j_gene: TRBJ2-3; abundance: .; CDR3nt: TGCGCCAGCAGCCAGGGACACCGCACAGATACGCAGTATTTT; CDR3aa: CASSQGHRTDTQYF
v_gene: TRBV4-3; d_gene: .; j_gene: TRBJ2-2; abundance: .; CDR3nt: TGCGCCAGCAACCTGGGACACCCCGAAGCCGGGGAGCTGTTTTTT; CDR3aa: CASNLGHPEAGELFF
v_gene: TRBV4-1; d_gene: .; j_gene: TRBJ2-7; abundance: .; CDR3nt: TGCGCCAGCAGCTCTCAGGGGCCCTACGAGCAGTACTTC; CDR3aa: CASSSQGPYEQYF
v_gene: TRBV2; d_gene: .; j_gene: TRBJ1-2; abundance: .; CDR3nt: TGTGCCAGCAGTGAAGACAGGCTCCCCCCCTATGGCTACACCTTC; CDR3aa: CASSEDRLPPYGYTF
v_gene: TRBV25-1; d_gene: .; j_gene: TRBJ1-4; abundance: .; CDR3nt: TGTGCCAGCAGTGAATACGGGCCAGCTAAAGAGGGTAATGAAAAACTGTTTTTT; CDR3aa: CASSEYGPAKEGNEKLFF
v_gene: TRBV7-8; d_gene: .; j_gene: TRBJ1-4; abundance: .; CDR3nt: TGTGCCAGCAGCTTGGCGACAGCTAATGAAAAACTGTTTTTT; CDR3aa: CASSLATANEKLFF
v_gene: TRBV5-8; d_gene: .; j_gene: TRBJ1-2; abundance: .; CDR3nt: TGTGCCAGCAGCTTAGGGGGACGGCAGACCTATGGCTACACCTTC; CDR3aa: CASSLGGRQTYGYTF
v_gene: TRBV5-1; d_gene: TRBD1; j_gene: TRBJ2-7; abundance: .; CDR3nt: TGCGCCAGCAGCGCCCTCCCTGGACAGGCCTACTCCGAGCAGTACTTC; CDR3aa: CASSALPGQAYSEQYF
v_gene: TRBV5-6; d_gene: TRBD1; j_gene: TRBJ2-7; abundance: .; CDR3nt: TGTGCCAGCAGCTTGGGGGGGACAGTCTCCTACGAGCAGTACTTC; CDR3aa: CASSLGGTVSYEQYF
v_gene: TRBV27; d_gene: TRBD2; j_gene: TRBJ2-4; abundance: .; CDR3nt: TGTGCCAGCAGTTTGGGAGGGGTTCAGTACTTC; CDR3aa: CASSLGGVQYF
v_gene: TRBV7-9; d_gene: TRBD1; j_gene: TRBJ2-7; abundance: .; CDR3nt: TGTTCCAGCAGCCTCGGGACAGGGAACCACGAGCAGTACTTC; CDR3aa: CSSSLGTGNHEQYF
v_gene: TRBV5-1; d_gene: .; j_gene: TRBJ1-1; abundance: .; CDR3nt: TGCGCCAGCAGCGGAACGGTACAGGGAGAAGCTTTCTTT; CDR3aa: CASSGTVQGEAFF
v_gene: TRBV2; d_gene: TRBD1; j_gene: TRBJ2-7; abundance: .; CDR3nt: TGTGCCGGCAGTGAAGCGGGGACAGGGACCTACGAGCAGTACTTC; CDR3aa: CAGSEAGTGTYEQYF
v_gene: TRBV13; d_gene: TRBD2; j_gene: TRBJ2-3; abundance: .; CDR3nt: TGTGCCAGCAGCTTAGGCCGTGGCCGGGGGGGGTTCACAGATACGCAGTATTTT; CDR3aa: CASSLGRGRGGFTDTQYF
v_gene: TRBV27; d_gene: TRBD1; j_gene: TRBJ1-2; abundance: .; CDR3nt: TGTGCCAGCAGTACGGTCAGGACAGGGGGCAACTATGGCTACACCTTC; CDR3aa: CASSTVRTGGNYGYTF
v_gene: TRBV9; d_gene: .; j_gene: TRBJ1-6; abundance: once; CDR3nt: TGTGCCAGCAGCGTAGCGGAACAGGGTCCCCTATCGGGTTCACCCCTCCACTTT; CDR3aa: CASSVAEQGPLSGSPLHF
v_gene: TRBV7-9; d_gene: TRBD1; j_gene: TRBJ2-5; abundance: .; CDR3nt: TGTGCCAGCAGGACAGGGGAGGAGACCCAGTACTTC; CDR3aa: CASRTGEETQYF
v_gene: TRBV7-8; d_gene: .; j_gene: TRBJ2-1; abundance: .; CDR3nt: TGTGCCAGCAGCCAGGGACACCCTTCCTACAATGAGCAGTTCTTC; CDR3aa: CASSQGHPSYNEQFF
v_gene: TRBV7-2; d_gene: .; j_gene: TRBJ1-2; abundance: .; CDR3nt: TGTGCCAGCAGCTTAGCAGCCAGGATTGGGGGCTACACCTTC; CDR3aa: CASSLAARIGGYTF
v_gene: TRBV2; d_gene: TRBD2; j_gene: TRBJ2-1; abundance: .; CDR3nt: TGTGCCAGCAGCCGAGGTAGCGGGGGGTACAATGAGCAGTTCTTC; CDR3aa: CASSRGSGGYNEQFF